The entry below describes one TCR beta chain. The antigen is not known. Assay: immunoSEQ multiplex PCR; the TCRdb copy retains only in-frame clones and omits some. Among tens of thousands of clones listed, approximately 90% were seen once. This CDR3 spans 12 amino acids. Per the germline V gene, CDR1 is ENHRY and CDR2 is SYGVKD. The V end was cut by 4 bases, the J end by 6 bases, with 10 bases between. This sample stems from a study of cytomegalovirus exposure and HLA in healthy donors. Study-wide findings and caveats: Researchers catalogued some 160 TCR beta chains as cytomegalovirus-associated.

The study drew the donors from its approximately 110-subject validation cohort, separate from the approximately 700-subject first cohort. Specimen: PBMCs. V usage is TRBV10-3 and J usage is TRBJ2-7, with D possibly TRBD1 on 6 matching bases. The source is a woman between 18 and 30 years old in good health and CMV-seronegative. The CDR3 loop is CAISVRGSEQYF. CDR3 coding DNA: TGTGCCATCAGTGTTAGGGGGTCCGAGCAGTACTTC.